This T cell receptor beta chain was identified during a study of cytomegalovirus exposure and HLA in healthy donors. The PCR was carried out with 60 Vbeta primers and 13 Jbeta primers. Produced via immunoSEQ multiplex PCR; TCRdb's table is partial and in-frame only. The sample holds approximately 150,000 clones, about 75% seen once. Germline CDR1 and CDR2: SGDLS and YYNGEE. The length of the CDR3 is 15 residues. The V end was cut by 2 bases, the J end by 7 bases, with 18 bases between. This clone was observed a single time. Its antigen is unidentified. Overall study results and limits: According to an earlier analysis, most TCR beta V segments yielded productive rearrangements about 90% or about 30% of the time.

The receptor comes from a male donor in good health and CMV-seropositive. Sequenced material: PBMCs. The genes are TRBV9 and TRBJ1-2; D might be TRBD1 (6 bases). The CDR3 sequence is CASSVSGRGGSGYTF. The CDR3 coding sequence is TGTGCCAGCAGCGTCTCGGGGCGGGGGGGCAGTGGCTACACCTTC.